This TCR beta chain is drawn from a study of human T cells and chemical hapten exposure. Time point described: patch test 1, 2 weeks after DPC sensitization. The treatment denotes: therapeutic diphenylcyclopropenone sensitization with weekly scalp DPC. It was from unfractionated whole blood that total RNA was extracted. Ahead of applying each patch test, blood was sampled. Study-level findings and limits: The study found expanded TCRs formed significantly more large CDR3 similarity clusters than controls. Donors in the study had alopecia, meaning their immune response may differ from healthy people's.

Single cDNA molecules in the library carried unique molecular identifiers attached during preparation. TCRdb fed the RACE reads into MiXCR, producing one record per CDR3 protein. Among under 60,000 distinct CDR3 sequences listed, 9.5% to 11% were seen once. This clonotype was found a few times. Its antigen remains unknown. CDR3 length equals 15 residues. Germline lookup yields CDR1 SGHRS and CDR2 YFSETQ. The junction had 3 bases not matched to a gene; V was cut back by 3 bases and J by 4 bases. The specimen comprised whole blood, sampled in connection with sensitization to the hapten diphenylcyclopropenone (DPC). V gene TRBV5-1 combines with J gene TRBJ2-3; 12 bases line up with TRBD2. The clonotype comes from a woman in her 40s with alopecia areata. Some clones in this sample may be carry-over from other donors' samples. CDR3 coding DNA: TGCGCCAGCAGCTCGGGACTAGCGGGCCCAGATACGCAGTATTTT. Protein product: CASSSGLAGPDTQYF. Full variable domain (missing parts from reference TRBV5-1 and TRBJ2-3): KAGVTQTPRYLIKTRGQQVTLSCSPISGHRSVSWYQQTPGQGLQFLFEYFSETQRNKGNFPGRFSGRQFSNSRSEMNVSTLELGDSALYLCASSSGLAGPDTQYFGPGTRLTVL.